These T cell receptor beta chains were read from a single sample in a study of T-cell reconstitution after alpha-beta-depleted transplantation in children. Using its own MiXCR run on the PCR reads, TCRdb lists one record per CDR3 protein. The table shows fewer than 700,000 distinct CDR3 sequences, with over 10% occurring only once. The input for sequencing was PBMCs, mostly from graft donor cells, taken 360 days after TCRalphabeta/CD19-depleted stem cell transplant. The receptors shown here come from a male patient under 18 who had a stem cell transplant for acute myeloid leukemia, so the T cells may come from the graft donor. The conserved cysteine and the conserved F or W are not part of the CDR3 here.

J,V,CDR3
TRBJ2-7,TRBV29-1,SVVSGTSGSTYEQY
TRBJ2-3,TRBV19,ASRFAGPLGDTQY
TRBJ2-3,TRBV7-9,ASSLVGGVPDTQY
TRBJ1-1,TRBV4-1,ASSRAEQENTEAF
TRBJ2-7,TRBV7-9,ASSLWNLYPYEQY
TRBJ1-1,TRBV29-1,SPIRGSKTEAF
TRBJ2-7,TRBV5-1,ASNMAGVSEQY
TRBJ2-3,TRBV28,ASSWTPGLPGTDTQY
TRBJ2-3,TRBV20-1,SASGLDTDTQY
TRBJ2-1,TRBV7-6,ASSLEGATYNEQF
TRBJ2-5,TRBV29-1,SVEEFKETQY
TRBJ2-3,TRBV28,ASSLLYQVGDTQY
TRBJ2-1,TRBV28,ASSLPESSYNEQF
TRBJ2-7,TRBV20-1,SAKGTGRAYEQY
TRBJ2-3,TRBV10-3,AIKRDHAADTQY
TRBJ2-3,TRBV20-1,SYTGLGTDTQY
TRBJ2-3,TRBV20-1,SASRQGGRESDTQY
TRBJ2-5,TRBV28,ASSFGRETQY
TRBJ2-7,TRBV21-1,ASIPGQYYEQY
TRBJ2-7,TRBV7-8,ASSLAGDYEQY
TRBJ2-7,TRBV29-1,SVNGLAGSYEQY